A single sample is the source of the 2 T cell receptor beta chains below, sequenced in a study of molecular identifiers for immune sequencing clone quantification. Each CDR3 protein gets one entry after TCRdb re-called the PCR reads with MiXCR. There are 88,000 or so distinct CDR3 sequences in the sample; roughly a fifth occur only once, and more than 0.85% lies in the top ten. The sequenced material came from naive CD8+ T cells from blood, with Jurkat cell RNA spiked in. Regarding subset: FACS-sorted CD8+CD4-CCR7+CD45RA+ naive T cells. The receptor set was obtained from a human donor in good health. Some libraries in this study had Jurkat cell RNA spiked in.

This clonotype was seen at least ten times. This chain links TRBV29-1 with TRBJ1-1; TRBD1 is a possible D gene (5 bases). V lost 3 bases and J lost 3, with 11 bases in between. This CDR3 has 13 amino acids. Per the germline V gene, CDR1 is SQVTM and CDR2 is ANQGSEA. The CDR3 DNA follows: TGCAGCGTTGATGAGGGGAGGGACACTGAAGCTTTCTTT. Translating gives CSVDEGRDTEAFF.

This clonotype was recorded many times. This chain connects TRBV5-1 to TRBJ2-3, with 7 bases fitting TRBD1. This CDR3 spans 15 amino acids. Trimming took 5 bases from V and 0 from J; bases not matched to a gene: 6. CDR1 is SGHRS and CDR2 is YFSETQ in the germline V gene. As DNA, the CDR3 is TGCGCCAGCAGGGCCGGGACAGCAAGCACAGATACGCAGTATTTT. Amino acids: CASRAGTASTDTQYF.